The 20 T cell receptor beta chains listed next were all sequenced from one sample in a study of T cells in Graves' hyperthyroidism and ophthalmopathy. Amplification targeted TCR beta CDR3 regions from RNA transcripts. The HTBI primer set drove a first-round RT-PCR of the TCR CDR3. TCRdb called the multiplex PCR reads again in MiXCR, with one record for every CDR3 protein. The repertoire holds hundreds of thousands of distinct CDR3 sequences, with approximately 44% as singletons. The sequencing input was peripheral blood or thyroid tissue (not recorded which). The source is a woman between 18 and 29 years old with Graves' hyperthyroidism.

This clonotype was observed a handful of times. V is TRBV6-1 and J is TRBJ1-1, with 7 bases identical to TRBD1. Germline assignment: CDR1 MNHNS and CDR2 SASEGT. After removal of 4 bases from V and 4 bases from J, the junction contained 9 bases not matched to a gene. The CDR3 consists of 15 residues. The CDR3 sequence is CASSVDREWITEAFF. The DNA for the CDR3 is TGTGCCAGCAGTGTTGACAGGGAATGGATCACTGAAGCTTTCTTT.

The genes are TRBV2 and TRBJ1-5, with 9 bases matching TRBD1. The CDR3 spans 15 residues. In germline, CDR1 is SNHLY, CDR2 FYNNEI. The trim removed 7 bases at V and 0 bases at J, leaving 4 bases unmatched. The CDR3 sequence: CASNRGPGSNQPQHF. The CDR3 region has the DNA TGTGCCAGCAACAGGGGGCCCGGTAGCAATCAGCCCCAGCATTTT.

The CDR3 spells CASSSDGRQDNEKLFF. The CDR3 DNA is TGTGCCAGCAGCTCAGATGGCAGGCAGGATAATGAAAAACTGTTTTTT. V gene TRBV6-1 combines with J gene TRBJ1-4, with D uncertain. Germline loops: CDR1 MNHNS, CDR2 SASEGT. This CDR3 is 16 amino acids long. Trimming removed 6 bases from V and 4 bases from J, with 18 bases in between.

This sequence joins TRBV29-1 and TRBJ1-4; 11 positions match TRBD1. V was pared by 5 bases and J by 8 bases, with 4 bases of the junction left unmatched. Germline-derived CDR1 and CDR2 are SQVTM and ANQGSEA. This CDR3 has 13 amino acids. The CDR3 DNA follows: TGCAGCGTTTTCTGGACAGGGGGCGAAAAACTGTTTTTT. Its protein is CSVFWTGGEKLFF.

This clonotype came up many times. The chain couples TRBV2 to TRBJ1-6; no reliable D call. Germline assignment: CDR1 SNHLY and CDR2 FYNNEI. The CDR3 sequence is 12 residues long. Trimming stripped 8 bases from V and 8 bases from J, with 10 bases between. Here the CDR3 DNA reads TGTGCCAGCGAGGACGGCGATTCACCCCTCCACTTT. Translation gives CASEDGDSPLHF.

This clonotype came up many times. The V call is TRBV7-3, the J call TRBJ1-2; 10 bases agree with TRBD1. V shed 5 bases and J 7 bases; nucleotides not matched to a gene: 13. The CDR3 is 16 residues long. The germline CDR1 and CDR2 sequences are SGHTA and FQGTGA. DNA of the CDR3: TGTGCCAGCAGCCGAGCCGGGACAGGGGACGCGGGTGGCTACACCTTC. Translating it yields CASSRAGTGDAGGYTF.

This clonotype was seen a few times. This chain joins TRBV5-1 and TRBJ1-2; 8 bases fit TRBD1. V dropped 4 bases and J dropped 6; count of bases not matched to a gene: 8. Germline CDR1 reads SGHRS; CDR2 reads YFSETQ. This CDR3 comprises 14 residues. The CDR3 loop is CASSRGLTGDGYTF. Here the CDR3 DNA reads TGCGCCAGCAGCAGGGGGTTGACAGGGGATGGCTACACCTTC.

This clonotype was seen just once. The chain is built from TRBV7-2 and TRBJ2-3, with D uncertain. The germline CDR1 and CDR2 sequences are SGHTA and FQGNSA. Trimming stripped 3 bases from V and 10 bases from J, with 5 bases between. The CDR3 consists of 10 residues. The CDR3 sequence: CASSFEAQYF. The DNA for the CDR3 is TGTGCCAGCAGCTTCGAGGCGCAGTATTTT.

Regarding this clonotype: Given a much more abundant clone one base away, this may be a read error. V gene TRBV20-1 combines with J gene TRBJ1-1; TRBD1 agrees at 7 bases. Germline CDR1 reads DFQATT; CDR2 reads SNEGSKA (reference sequence). This CDR3 has 13 residues. Germline trimming cut 4 bases from V and 3 bases from J; bases unmatched to any gene: 5. The CDR3 region is CSAIQGSDTEAFF. Here the CDR3 DNA reads TGCAGTGCTATACAGGGGTCGGACACTGAAGCTTTCTTT.

Regarding this clonotype: This may be a read error: a much more frequent sequence differs by one nucleotide. The V gene is TRBV7-2, the J gene TRBJ2-5; the D gene is possibly TRBD2 (6 bases). The CDR3 runs 15 residues. CDR1 is SGHTA and CDR2 is FQGNSA in the germline V gene. The CDR3 bases are TGTGCCAGCAGCCCCCAAGCTAGCGACCAAGAGACCCAGCACTTC. Translated, it gives CASSPQASDQETQHF.

This clonotype was picked up a small number of times. The chain employs TRBV7-3 and TRBJ2-7, with D unresolved. CDR3 length: 13 residues. Trimming took 5 bases from V and 3 from J, leaving 11 bases between them. From germline, CDR1 is SGHTA and CDR2 FQGTGA. CDR3 coding DNA: TGTGCCAGCAGCCCGGGTAACTTCTACGAGCAGTACTTC. It codes for CASSPGNFYEQYF.

This clonotype was counted a few times. This sequence joins TRBV12-3 or TRBV12-4 and TRBJ1-5; D gene ambiguous. The CDR3 runs 15 residues. Trimming cost V 2 bases and J 2 bases, with 10 bases left between them. CDR3 DNA: TGTGCCAGCAGTTTATCCCGACAAGGCAATCAGCCCCAGCATTTT. Translating it yields CASSLSRQGNQPQHF.

On this clonotype: Germline is not matched at one junction end, which may reflect a read error. This chain connects TRBV10-2 to TRBJ2-7; D call uncertain. Germline lookup yields CDR1 WSHSY and CDR2 SAAADI. The CDR3 spans 13 residues. The CDR3 spells CASSPSLPYEQYF. In nucleotides, the CDR3 is TGTGCCAGCTCACCATCTCTTCCCTACGAGCAGTACTTC.

The chain joins TRBV10-3 to TRBJ2-5, with 13 bases identical to TRBD2. The V segment lost 0 bases and the J segment 2 bases; nucleotides outside the gene matches: 3. This CDR3 contains 17 residues. Germline assignment: CDR1 ENHRY and CDR2 SYGVKD. CDR3 region: CAISESPGLAGQETQYF. Written as DNA, the CDR3 is TGTGCCATCAGTGAGTCGCCGGGACTAGCGGGGCAAGAGACCCAGTACTTC.

This clonotype was counted at least ten times. The chain recombines TRBV25-1 with TRBJ2-7; 7 nucleotides match TRBD2. The CDR3 totals 14 residues. V was clipped by 3 bases and J by 0 bases; unmatched bases: 2. Per germline, CDR1 MGHDK and CDR2 SYGVNS. CDR3 loop: CASSDLAVSYEQYF. CDR3 DNA sequence: TGTGCCAGCAGTGACCTAGCGGTCTCCTACGAGCAGTACTTC.

This clonotype turned up a few times. The rearrangement joins TRBV12-3 or TRBV12-4 to TRBJ1-2; 9 positions agree with TRBD1. The CDR3 length is 16 residues. Trimming took 3 bases from V and 4 from J; bases not matched to a gene: 9. CDR3 sequence reads: CASSFPRDRDSYGYTF. The DNA for the CDR3 is TGTGCCAGCAGTTTTCCTCGGGACAGGGACTCCTATGGCTACACCTTC.

CDR3 bases: TGTGCCAGCAGTGAGACGCCAGGGATGGATGCTCATGGCTACACCTTC. It codes for CASSETPGMDAHGYTF. J is TRBJ1-2 and V is TRBV2, with a weak D call TRBD1 (5 bases). CDR3 size: 16 residues. Trimming removed 3 bases at V and 6 bases at J, with 20 bases between. Germline CDR1 reads SNHLY; CDR2 reads FYNNEI.

The chain carries TRBV2 and TRBJ2-3; 10 bases map to TRBD2. The CDR3 consists of 16 residues. V gave up 6 bases and J gave up 0 bases; unmatched junction bases: 6. Germline lookup yields CDR1 SNHLY and CDR2 FYNNEI. The CDR3: CASSGWTSGSTDTQYF. Written as DNA, the CDR3 is TGTGCCAGCAGCGGTTGGACTAGCGGTAGCACAGATACGCAGTATTTT.

The J gene is TRBJ2-7, the V gene TRBV2; the D is unclear. V lost 5 bases and J 5 bases, leaving 10 bases between the germline ends. Germline CDR1 is SNHLY and CDR2 is FYNNEI. The CDR3 totals 12 residues. In nucleotides, the CDR3 is TGTGCCAGCAGTCTTCACGGACACGAGCAGTACTTC. Protein product: CASSLHGHEQYF.

This clonotype was seen repeatedly, ten times or more. V is TRBV29-1 and J is TRBJ1-1; D gene ambiguous. From germline, CDR1 is SQVTM and CDR2 ANQGSEA. The V end was cut by 6 bases, the J end by 1 base, with 9 bases between. The CDR3 spans 12 residues. CDR3: CSVADGNTEAFF. DNA for the CDR3: TGCAGCGTCGCGGACGGGAACACTGAAGCTTTCTTT.